Detailed here is one T cell receptor beta chain. The antigen remains unidentified. The assay was immunoSEQ multiplex PCR, and TCRdb's table has in-frame clones only and misses some. This repertoire shows about 15,000 clones, roughly 82% found once; its top ten account for around 31%. The sample is drawn from a study of CD4 T cells in relation to SARS-CoV-2 and coronaviruses. The CDR3 consists of 15 residues. Between the trimmed V and J ends, which lost 3 bases and 3 bases, there was a span of 12 bases. CDR1 MDHEN and CDR2 SYDVKM come from the germline V gene. The unexposed donors gave CD4+ T cells in about 2010-2018, prior to COVID-19. Isolation of CD4+ T cells took place after roughly nine days in culture. As cell numbers allowed, unexposed-donor CD4+ T cells faced SARS-CoV-2 S/N and four cold-coronavirus spikes.

This TCR was recovered from a human donor in good health. The sample was CD4+ T cells from PBMCs, cultured in vitro. The chain uses TRBV28 and TRBJ2-4; a weak D match, TRBD1 (6 bases). In DNA, the CDR3 is TGTGCCAGCAGTTTTTCTTCGGACAGCAAAAACATTCAGTACTTC. Encoded protein: CASSFSSDSKNIQYF.